This entry lists 29 T cell receptor beta chains sequenced from one sample in a study of response to subunit inactivated influenza vaccine. Each CDR3 protein is one row after TCRdb ran MiXCR on the RT-PCR reads. The sample has hundreds of thousands of distinct CDR3 sequences, around 15% seen once. The material sequenced was PBMCs from blood, taken 14 to 15 days before vaccination. These receptor sequences come from a man aged 45 to 65 who received an inactivated influenza vaccine.

This clonotype was seen at least ten times. The chain uses TRBV9 and TRBJ2-5; weak D call: TRBD2 (6 bases). In germline, CDR1 is SGDLS, CDR2 YYNGEE. Trimming cost V 0 bases and J 0 bases, with 12 bases left between them. CDR3 size: 16 residues. The DNA of the CDR3 is TGTGCCAGCAGCGTAGGGGGGGTTGGTCACCAAGAGACCCAGTACTTC. This codes for CASSVGGVGHQETQYF.

This chain joins TRBV27 and TRBJ1-4; D is possibly TRBD1 (5 bases). This CDR3 spans 14 amino acids. The germline V gene has CDR1 MNHEY and CDR2 SMNVEV (reference sequence). V was shortened by 0 bases and J by 5 bases, with 7 bases between the two germline ends. CDR3 loop: CASSLSGANEKLFF. The CDR3 DNA is TGTGCCAGCAGTTTATCAGGGGCGAATGAAAAACTGTTTTTT.

The chain joins TRBV20-1 to TRBJ2-3, with 8 nucleotides matching TRBD1. Looked up from germline, CDR1 is DFQATT and CDR2 is SNEGSKA (reference sequence). This CDR3 region has 15 residues. With 4 bases clipped from V and 5 bases from J, the junction kept 11 bases outside the gene matches. The CDR3 DNA reads as TGCAGTGCTAAAGGGAGACAGGGGAAGGGAGATACGCAGTATTTT. Amino acid sequence: CSAKGRQGKGDTQYF.

This chain links TRBV9 with TRBJ2-3; tentative D call: TRBD1 (7 bases). The V gene's germline CDR1 is SGDLS and CDR2 YYNGEE. V was trimmed by 6 bases and J by 3 bases, leaving 17 bases between them. The CDR3 runs to 15 residues. In nucleotides, the CDR3 is TGTGCCAGCACCCGCGGCAGGGGGGATACAGATACGCAGTATTTT. This codes for CASTRGRGDTDTQYF.

This clonotype was observed a handful of times. One junction end does not reproduce the germline sequence, and a read error may be involved. The J gene is TRBJ2-2, the V gene TRBV7-7; 10 bases line up with TRBD1. In germline, CDR1 is SSHAT, CDR2 FNYEAQ (reference sequence). The length of the CDR3 is 16 residues. In nucleotides, the CDR3 is TGTGCTAGCAGCTTACTCTCGGGGACAGGGGACGGGGAGCTGTTTTTT. Translated: CASSLLSGTGDGELFF.

CDR3 amino acids: CASRRLAGDSYEQYF. The DNA for the CDR3 is TGTGCCAGCAGGAGACTAGCGGGGGACTCCTACGAGCAGTACTTC. The J gene is TRBJ2-7, the V gene TRBV2, with 12 bases identical to TRBD2. Germline V gene lookup returns CDR1 SNHLY and CDR2 FYNNEI. The CDR3 runs 15 residues. V shed 6 bases and J 0 bases; nucleotides not matched to a gene: 3.

This clonotype appeared many times. This chain uses TRBV15 with TRBJ2-1; TRBD1 is a possible D gene (5 bases). The CDR3 has 15 amino acids. The V and J ends lost 1 base and 6 bases respectively, with 13 bases between them. The germline CDR1 and CDR2 sequences are LNHNV and YYDKDF (reference sequence). This chain's CDR3 is CATSRVGEGVNEQFF. In DNA, the CDR3 is TGTGCCACCAGCAGAGTAGGGGAAGGGGTCAATGAGCAGTTCTTC.

The rearrangement joins TRBV29-1 to TRBJ2-4, with TRBD2 as a possible D gene (6 bases). V gave up 0 bases and J gave up 0 bases, with 21 bases separating them. CDR1 is SQVTM and CDR2 is ANQGSEA in the germline V gene. The CDR3 length is 19 residues. The CDR3 spells CSVEDRGVQRALAKNIQYF. The CDR3 DNA is TGCAGCGTTGAAGATCGCGGGGTCCAGCGGGCTCTAGCCAAAAACATTCAGTACTTC.

The CDR3: CASSLTGGRTEQYF. The DNA for the CDR3 is TGTGCCAGCAGCCTGACAGGGGGCCGCACCGAGCAGTACTTC. This chain joins TRBV2 and TRBJ2-7; 10 bases agree with TRBD1. The CDR3 loop spans 14 amino acids. V gave up 6 bases and J gave up 6 bases; unmatched junction bases: 8. CDR1 is SNHLY, CDR2 FYNNEI, per germline.

This clonotype appeared a few times. V gene TRBV11-2 combines with J gene TRBJ2-1, with D possibly TRBD2 on 5 matching bases. Deletions cut 1 base from V and 6 bases from J, with 13 bases between. Germline CDR1 is SGHAT and CDR2 is FQNNGV. The CDR3 has 15 residues. In DNA form, the CDR3 reads TGTGCCAGCAGCTTAGTTCGGGGAGTAGGCAATGAGCAGTTCTTC. This sequence encodes CASSLVRGVGNEQFF.

This chain joins TRBV20-1 and TRBJ2-2; D possibly corresponds to TRBD2 (6 bases). The germline V and J ends were trimmed by 1 base and 4 bases, with 10 bases remaining between them. There are 14 residues in the CDR3. Germline lookup yields CDR1 DFQATT and CDR2 SNEGSKA (reference sequence). CDR3 in DNA: TGCAGTGCTAGAGTAGCGGAGCTCACCGGGGAGCTGTTTTTT. Translating gives CSARVAELTGELFF.

This clonotype was recorded a few times. The rearrangement links TRBV6-2 or TRBV6-3 to TRBJ2-7; D not resolved. The CDR3 sequence is 11 residues long. Trimming removed 6 bases from V and 3 bases from J, with 6 bases in between. Germline lookup yields CDR1 MNHEY and CDR2 SVGEGT. CDR3 DNA: TGTGCCAGCAGCCGCCGCTACGAGCAGTACTTC. This gives the protein CASSRRYEQYF.

This clonotype was counted between two and nine times. The gene calls are TRBV29-1 and TRBJ2-5; no reliable D call. From germline, CDR1 is SQVTM and CDR2 ANQGSEA. V lost 3 bases and J lost 1, with 12 bases in between. The CDR3 spans 14 residues. The CDR3, as DNA: TGCAGCGTTGAGATCCCGCAGGCCCAAGAGACCCAGTACTTC. Protein product: CSVEIPQAQETQYF.

The chain uses TRBV6-2 or TRBV6-3 and TRBJ2-1; D may be TRBD1 (5 bases). V gave up 5 bases and J gave up 8 bases, with 16 bases separating them. The CDR3 length is 14 residues. CDR1 is MNHEY and CDR2 is SVGEGT in the germline V gene. CDR3 in amino acids: CASSHRYSPDEQFF. DNA for the CDR3: TGTGCCAGCAGTCACAGGTACTCCCCGGATGAGCAGTTCTTC.

In its sample, this clonotype was seen a few times. This chain links TRBV5-1 with TRBJ2-5, with D possibly being TRBD2 (5 bases). The germline gives CDR1 SGHRS, CDR2 YFSETQ. V lost 1 base and J 1 base, leaving 8 bases between the germline ends. The CDR3 is made up of 14 amino acids. CDR3 residues: CASSLTGVQETQYF. CDR3 in DNA: TGCGCCAGCAGCTTGACCGGGGTCCAAGAGACCCAGTACTTC.

The chain uses TRBV6-1 and TRBJ1-5, with D hard to call. V was shortened by 2 bases and J by 2 bases, with 7 bases between the two germline ends. This CDR3 has 14 amino acids. Germline CDR1 reads MNHNS; CDR2 reads SASEGT. CDR3 in amino acids: CASSETRRNQPQHF. CDR3 bases: TGTGCCAGCAGTGAAACGAGGCGCAATCAGCCCCAGCATTTT.

The chain couples TRBV19 to TRBJ2-7, with D hard to call. CDR3 size: 16 residues. The ends were cut back, 1 base at V and 3 bases at J, with 16 bases in the middle. Germline loops: CDR1 LNHDA, CDR2 SQIVND (reference sequence). CDR3 residues: CASSIGRRLSIYEQYF. CDR3 DNA: TGTGCCAGTAGTATAGGACGGCGGCTCAGCATCTACGAGCAGTACTTC.

The chain uses TRBV6-5 and TRBJ2-7; 9 bases align to TRBD2. CDR1 is MNHEY and CDR2 is SVGAGI in the germline V gene. The CDR3 consists of 14 residues. V trimming: 2 bases; J trimming: 5 bases; junction bases outside the gene matches: 4. The CDR3 region is CASSYAGGQNEQYF. In DNA form, the CDR3 reads TGTGCCAGCAGTTACGCGGGAGGGCAGAACGAGCAGTACTTC.

The chain links TRBV24-1 to TRBJ2-3, with a weak D call TRBD2 (5 bases). The CDR3 consists of 14 residues. V gave up 4 bases and J gave up 3 bases, with 10 bases separating them. Germline CDR1 and CDR2: KGHDR and SFDVKD. The chain's CDR3 is CATSDPGRTDTQYF. The CDR3 DNA reads as TGTGCCACCAGTGACCCGGGAAGAACAGATACGCAGTATTTT.

The genes are TRBV7-2 and TRBJ2-3; D gene ambiguous. V lost 5 bases and J lost 5, with 14 bases in between. Looked up from germline, CDR1 is SGHTA and CDR2 is FQGNSA. CDR3 length: 14 residues. The CDR3 DNA reads TGTGCCAGCAGCCCCCATGGGGTCCGAGATACGCAGTATTTT. Translated: CASSPHGVRDTQYF.

This chain uses TRBV10-3 with TRBJ2-3; TRBD2 is a possible D gene (7 bases). The CDR3 runs to 17 residues. CDR1 is ENHRY, CDR2 SYGVKD, per germline. Trimming removed 6 bases at V and 2 bases at J, with 21 bases between. CDR3 nucleotides: TGTGCCATCAGGGACTCACTAGGGAGGGGGGCCACAGATACGCAGTATTTT. This sequence encodes CAIRDSLGRGATDTQYF.

This clonotype was observed a handful of times. This sequence joins TRBV27 and TRBJ2-7, with D perhaps matching TRBD1 (6 bases). The ends were cut back, 5 bases at V and 3 bases at J, with 14 bases in the middle. Germline CDR1 MNHEY, CDR2 SMNVEV (reference sequence). The CDR3 runs 14 residues. The CDR3 nucleotides read TGTGCCAGCAGTCGTGCCCTAGGGGGCTACGAGCAGTACTTC. Its protein product is CASSRALGGYEQYF.

V gene TRBV7-8 combines with J gene TRBJ2-4; a weak D match, TRBD2 (6 bases). Germline-derived CDR1 and CDR2 are SGHVS and FQNEAQ. The germline V and J ends were trimmed by 5 bases and 8 bases, with 13 bases remaining between them. There are 13 residues in the CDR3. DNA for the CDR3: TGTGCCAGCAGCCGGGGGTTGGGAGACATTCAGTACTTC. Its protein is CASSRGLGDIQYF.

This sequence joins TRBV4-1 and TRBJ2-4; D call uncertain. Germline V gene lookup returns CDR1 MGHRA and CDR2 YSYEKL. The ends were cut back, 0 bases at V and 2 bases at J, with 17 bases in the middle. The CDR3 totals 18 residues. CDR3 sequence (DNA): TGCGCCAGCAGCCAAGAAGTTCGAACCGCCCGTACCAAAAACATTCAGTACTTC. It translates to CASSQEVRTARTKNIQYF.

This clonotype was counted at least ten times. The rearrangement joins TRBV30 to TRBJ2-5; D assignment may be TRBD1 or TRBD2 (5 bases each). Trimming took 1 base from V and 5 from J, leaving 14 bases between them. The CDR3 is 14 amino acids. The germline gives CDR1 GTSNPN, CDR2 SVGIG (reference sequence). CDR3 amino acids: CAWSAGTPSETQYF. The CDR3 region has the DNA TGTGCCTGGAGTGCCGGGACCCCCTCGGAGACCCAGTACTTC.

In this sample, this clonotype turned up many times. The chain joins TRBV7-9 to TRBJ1-1; unclear D gene. The CDR3 has 13 amino acids. V lost 5 bases to trimming and J lost 4 bases, with 11 bases between them. The V gene's germline CDR1 is SEHNR and CDR2 FQNEAQ (reference sequence). The CDR3 spells CASSLRGITEAFF. DNA of the CDR3: TGTGCCAGCAGCCTCCGTGGAATCACTGAAGCTTTCTTT.

The chain has TRBV13 and TRBJ2-7; D is possibly TRBD1 or TRBD2 (5 bases each). The germline V and J ends were trimmed by 5 bases and 6 bases, with 20 bases remaining between them. The CDR3 sequence is 15 residues long. The V gene's germline CDR1 is PRHDT and CDR2 FYEKMQ (reference sequence). CDR3 nucleotide sequence: TGTGCCAGCAGCCCAAACCCGGGACGCGAGATCGAGCAGTACTTC. Protein: CASSPNPGREIEQYF.

This clonotype was detected a few times. The chain carries TRBV2 and TRBJ2-1; D is undetermined. The V gene's germline CDR1 is SNHLY and CDR2 FYNNEI. The V end was cut by 1 base, the J end by 4 bases, with 8 bases between. This CDR3 spans 14 amino acids. CDR3 region: CASSEGQKYNEQFF. CDR3 sequence (DNA): TGTGCCAGCAGTGAAGGGCAGAAGTACAATGAGCAGTTCTTC.

This clonotype was picked up one time. The rearrangement links TRBV5-1 to TRBJ2-1; TRBD1 might be the D (6 bases). Germline CDR1 is SGHRS and CDR2 is YFSETQ. Deletions cut 4 bases from V and 6 bases from J, with 17 bases between. This CDR3 spans 15 amino acids. The CDR3 loop is CASSPRTEKINEQFF. The CDR3 nucleotides read TGCGCCAGCAGCCCACGGACAGAAAAGATCAATGAGCAGTTCTTC.